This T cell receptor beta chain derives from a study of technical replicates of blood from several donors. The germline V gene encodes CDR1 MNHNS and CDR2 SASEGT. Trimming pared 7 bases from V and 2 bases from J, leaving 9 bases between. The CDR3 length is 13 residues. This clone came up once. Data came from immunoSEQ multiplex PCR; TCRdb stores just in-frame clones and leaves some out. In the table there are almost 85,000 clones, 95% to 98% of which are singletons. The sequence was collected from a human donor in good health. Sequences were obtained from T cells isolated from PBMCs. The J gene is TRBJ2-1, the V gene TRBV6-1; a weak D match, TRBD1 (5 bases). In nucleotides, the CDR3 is TGTGCCAGCATCGACAGAGCCTACAATGAGCAGTTCTTC. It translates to CASIDRAYNEQFF.